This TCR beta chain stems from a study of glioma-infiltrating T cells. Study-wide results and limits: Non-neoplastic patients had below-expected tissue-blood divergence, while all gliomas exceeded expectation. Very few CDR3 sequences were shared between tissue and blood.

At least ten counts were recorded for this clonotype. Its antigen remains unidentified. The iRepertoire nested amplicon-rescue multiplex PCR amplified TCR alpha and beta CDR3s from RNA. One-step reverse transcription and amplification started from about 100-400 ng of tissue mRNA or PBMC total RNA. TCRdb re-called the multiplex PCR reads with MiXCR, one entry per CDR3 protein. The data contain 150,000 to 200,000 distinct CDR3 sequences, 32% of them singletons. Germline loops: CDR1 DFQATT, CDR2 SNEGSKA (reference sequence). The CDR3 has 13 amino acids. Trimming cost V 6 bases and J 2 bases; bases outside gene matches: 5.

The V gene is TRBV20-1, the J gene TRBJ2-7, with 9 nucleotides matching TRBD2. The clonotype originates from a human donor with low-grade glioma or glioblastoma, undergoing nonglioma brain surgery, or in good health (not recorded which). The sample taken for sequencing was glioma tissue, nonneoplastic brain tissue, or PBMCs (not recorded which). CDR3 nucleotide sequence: TGCAGTGCCGCGGCTAGCGGGACCTACGAGCAGTACTTC. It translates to CSAAASGTYEQYF.